This paragraph covers one T cell receptor beta chain sequence. The source of the sample is a study of blood T cell repertoires in COVID-19. Study at large: Researchers got acute and convalescent COVID-19 samples from the United States, Italy and Spain. From T cells, B-cell-depleted T cells, or PBMCs came the material, which was cDNA or gDNA.

Germline loops: CDR1 SGHTA, CDR2 FQGNSA. Losses at the gene ends were 4 bases for V and 3 bases for J; bases not matched to a gene: 3. The CDR3 extends over 15 amino acids. The authors' processing: The assay estimated nucleated cells by amplifying reference gene primers. Assay: immunoSEQ multiplex PCR; the TCRdb copy retains only in-frame clones and omits some. The DNA was the basis for D and trimming; V, J and clone size are from that table. The sample lists 100,000 to 150,000 clones, roughly 84% seen once, with under 15% in the top ten. V gene TRBV7-2 combines with J gene TRBJ1-3, with 10 bases identical to TRBD1. The sample consisted of peripheral blood. The TCR comes from a woman in her twenties or thirties who had recovered from COVID-19. CDR3 residues: CASSSRTGGGNTIYF. The CDR3 coding sequence is TGTGCCAGCAGCTCTCGGACAGGGGGTGGAAACACCATATATTTT.